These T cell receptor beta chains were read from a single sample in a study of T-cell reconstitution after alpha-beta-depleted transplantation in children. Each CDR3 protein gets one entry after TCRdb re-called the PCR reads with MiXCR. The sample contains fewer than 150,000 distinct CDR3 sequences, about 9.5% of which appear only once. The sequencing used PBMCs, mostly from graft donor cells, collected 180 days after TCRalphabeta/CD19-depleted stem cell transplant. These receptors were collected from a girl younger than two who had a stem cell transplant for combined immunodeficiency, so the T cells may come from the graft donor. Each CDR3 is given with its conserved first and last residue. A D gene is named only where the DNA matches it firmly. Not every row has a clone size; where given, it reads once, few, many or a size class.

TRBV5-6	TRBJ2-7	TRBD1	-	TGTGCCAGCAGCGGGTCCGGGACAGGGGACTACGAGCAGTACTTC	CASSGSGTGDYEQYF
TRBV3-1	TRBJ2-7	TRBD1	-	TGTGCCAGCAGCCATCCGACAGGGTATCTTCTCTACGAGCAGTACTTC	CASSHPTGYLLYEQYF
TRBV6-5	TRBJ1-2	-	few	TGTGCCAGCAGTTACAGGCCGGGCTATGGCTACACCTTC	CASSYRPGYGYTF
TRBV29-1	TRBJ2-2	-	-	TGCAGCGTTGAAGCATGGAACACCGGGGAGCTGTTTTTT	CSVEAWNTGELFF
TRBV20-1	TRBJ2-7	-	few	TGCAGTGCAACCGACGTCTACGAGCAGTACTTC	CSATDVYEQYF
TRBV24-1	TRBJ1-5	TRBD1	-	TGTGCCACCAGCGAGACAGGGATGGAACAGCCCCAGCATTTT	CATSETGMEQPQHF
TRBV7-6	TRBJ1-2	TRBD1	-	TGTGCCAGCAGTCACAGGGGCACGGGCTATGGCTACACCTTC	CASSHRGTGYGYTF
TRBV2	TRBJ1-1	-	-	TGTGCCAGCAGCTACGCCAGGGGCACTGAAGCTTTCTTT	CASSYARGTEAFF
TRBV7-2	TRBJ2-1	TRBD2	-	TGTGCCAGCAGCTTAGGCGGGGGAGGGGAATACAATGAGCAGTTCTTC	CASSLGGGGEYNEQFF
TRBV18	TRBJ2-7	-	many	TGTGCCAGCTCACACGTCCCCTACGAGCAGTACTTC	CASSHVPYEQYF
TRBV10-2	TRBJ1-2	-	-	TGCGCCACCGGGGGTCCAGGCTACTATGGCTACACCTTC	CATGGPGYYGYTF
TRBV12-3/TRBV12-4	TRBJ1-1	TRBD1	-	TGTGCCAGCAGTCCAGGACAGGGCACTGAAGCTTTCTTT	CASSPGQGTEAFF
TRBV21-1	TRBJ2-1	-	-	TGTGCCAGCAGCAAAGATGGGTGTAGTGAGCAGTTCTTC	CASSKDGCSEQFF